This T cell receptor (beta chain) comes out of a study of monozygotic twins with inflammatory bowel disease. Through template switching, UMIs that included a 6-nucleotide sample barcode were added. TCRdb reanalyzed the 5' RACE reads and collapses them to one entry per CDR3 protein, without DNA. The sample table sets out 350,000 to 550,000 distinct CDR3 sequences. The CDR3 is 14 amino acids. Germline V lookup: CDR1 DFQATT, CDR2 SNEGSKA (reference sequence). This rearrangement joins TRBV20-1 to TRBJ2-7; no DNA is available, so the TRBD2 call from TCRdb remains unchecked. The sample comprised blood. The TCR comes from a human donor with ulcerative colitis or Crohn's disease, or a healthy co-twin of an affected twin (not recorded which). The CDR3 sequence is CSARLRGRSYEQYF.